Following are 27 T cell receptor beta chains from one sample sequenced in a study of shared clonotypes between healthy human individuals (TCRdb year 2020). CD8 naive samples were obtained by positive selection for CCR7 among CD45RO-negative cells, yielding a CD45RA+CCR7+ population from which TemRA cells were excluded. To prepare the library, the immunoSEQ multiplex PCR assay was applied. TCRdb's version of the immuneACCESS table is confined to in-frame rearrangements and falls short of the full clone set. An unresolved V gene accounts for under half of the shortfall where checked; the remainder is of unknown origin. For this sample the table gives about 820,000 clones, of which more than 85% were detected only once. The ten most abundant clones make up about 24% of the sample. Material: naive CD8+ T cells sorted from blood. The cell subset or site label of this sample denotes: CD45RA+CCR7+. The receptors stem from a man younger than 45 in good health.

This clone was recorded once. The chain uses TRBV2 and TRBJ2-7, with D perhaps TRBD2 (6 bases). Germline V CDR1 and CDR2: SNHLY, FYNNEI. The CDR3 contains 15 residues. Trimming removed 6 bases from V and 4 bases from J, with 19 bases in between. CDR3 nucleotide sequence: TGTGCCAGCAGAGGGGACTCGCTAGCACGGTACGAGCAGTACTTC. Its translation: CASRGDSLARYEQYF.

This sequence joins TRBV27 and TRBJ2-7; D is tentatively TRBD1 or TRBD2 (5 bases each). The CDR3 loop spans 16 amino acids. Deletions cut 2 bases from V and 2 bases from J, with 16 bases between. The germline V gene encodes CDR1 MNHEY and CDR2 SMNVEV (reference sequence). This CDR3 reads CASSLGVGEIPYEQYF. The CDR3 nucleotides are TGTGCCAGCAGTTTAGGGGTAGGGGAGATTCCCTACGAGCAGTACTTC.

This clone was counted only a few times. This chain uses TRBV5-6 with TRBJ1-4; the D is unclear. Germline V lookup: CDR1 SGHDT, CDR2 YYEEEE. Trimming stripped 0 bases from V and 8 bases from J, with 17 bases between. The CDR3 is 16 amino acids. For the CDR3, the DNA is TGTGCCAGCAGCTTGGGCCTGGGAGCGCGTGGGGAAAAACTGTTTTTT. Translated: CASSLGLGARGEKLFF.

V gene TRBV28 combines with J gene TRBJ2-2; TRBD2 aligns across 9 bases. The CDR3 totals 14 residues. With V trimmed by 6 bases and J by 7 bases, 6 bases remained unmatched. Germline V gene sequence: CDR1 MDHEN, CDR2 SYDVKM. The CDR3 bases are TGTGCCAGCAGAATAGCGGGAGTGATCGGGGAGCTGTTTTTT. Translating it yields CASRIAGVIGELFF.

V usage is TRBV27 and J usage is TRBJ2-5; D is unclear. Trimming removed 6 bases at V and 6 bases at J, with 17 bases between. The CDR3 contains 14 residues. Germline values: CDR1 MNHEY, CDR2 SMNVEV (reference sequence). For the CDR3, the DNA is TGTGCCAGCAGACCACCCGGCTCATCGAAGACCCAGTACTTC. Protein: CASRPPGSSKTQYF.

CDR3 DNA: TGTGCCAGCAGTGAATGGACAGGGGGCAACTACGAGCAGTACTTC. As protein: CASSEWTGGNYEQYF. The chain employs TRBV6-1 and TRBJ2-7; 11 bases match TRBD1. With V trimmed by 2 bases and J by 3 bases, 3 bases remained unmatched. In germline, CDR1 is MNHNS, CDR2 SASEGT. This CDR3 comprises 15 residues.

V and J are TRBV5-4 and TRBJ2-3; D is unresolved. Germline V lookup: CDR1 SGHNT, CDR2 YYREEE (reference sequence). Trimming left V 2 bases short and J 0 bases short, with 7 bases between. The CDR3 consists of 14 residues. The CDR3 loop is CASSFHGSTDTQYF. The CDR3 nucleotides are TGTGCCAGCAGCTTTCACGGGAGCACAGATACGCAGTATTTT.

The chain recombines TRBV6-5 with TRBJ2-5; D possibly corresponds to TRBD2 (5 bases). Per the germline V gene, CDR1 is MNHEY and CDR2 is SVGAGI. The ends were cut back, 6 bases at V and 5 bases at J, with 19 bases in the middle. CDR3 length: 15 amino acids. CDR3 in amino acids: CASSYGSGTGETQYF. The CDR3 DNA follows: TGTGCCAGCAGCTATGGTTCAGGAACGGGGGAGACCCAGTACTTC.

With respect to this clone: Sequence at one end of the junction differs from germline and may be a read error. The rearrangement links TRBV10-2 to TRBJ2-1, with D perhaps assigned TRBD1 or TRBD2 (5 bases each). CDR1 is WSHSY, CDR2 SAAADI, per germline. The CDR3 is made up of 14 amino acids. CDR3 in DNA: TGCGCCAGCAGTGCGGGGCCCTCCTTCAATGAGCAGTTCTTC. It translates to CASSAGPSFNEQFF.

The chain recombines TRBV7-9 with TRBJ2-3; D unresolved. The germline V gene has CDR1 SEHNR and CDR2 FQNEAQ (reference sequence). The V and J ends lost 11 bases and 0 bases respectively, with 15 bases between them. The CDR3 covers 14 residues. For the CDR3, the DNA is TGTGCCGGATTACCCGACAATAGCACAGATACGCAGTATTTT. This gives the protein CAGLPDNSTDTQYF.

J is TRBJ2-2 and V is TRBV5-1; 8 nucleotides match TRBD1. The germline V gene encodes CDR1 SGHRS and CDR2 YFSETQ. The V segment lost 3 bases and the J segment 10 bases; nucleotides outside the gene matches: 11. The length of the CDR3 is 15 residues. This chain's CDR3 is CASSSQTRGREELFF. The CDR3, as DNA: TGCGCCAGCAGCTCTCAGACCAGGGGGCGCGAGGAGCTGTTTTTT.

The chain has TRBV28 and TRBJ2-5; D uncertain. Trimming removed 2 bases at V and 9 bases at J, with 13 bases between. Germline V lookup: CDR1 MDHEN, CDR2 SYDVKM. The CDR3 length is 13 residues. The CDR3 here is CASSLKGGTSQYF. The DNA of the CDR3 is TGTGCCAGCAGTTTAAAGGGTGGCACGTCCCAGTACTTC.

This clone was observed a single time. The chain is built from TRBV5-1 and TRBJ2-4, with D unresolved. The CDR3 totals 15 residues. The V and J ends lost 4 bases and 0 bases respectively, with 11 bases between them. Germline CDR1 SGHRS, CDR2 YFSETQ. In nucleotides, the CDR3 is TGCGCCAGCAGCCTGTCGGGTCTAGCCAAAAACATTCAGTACTTC. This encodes CASSLSGLAKNIQYF.

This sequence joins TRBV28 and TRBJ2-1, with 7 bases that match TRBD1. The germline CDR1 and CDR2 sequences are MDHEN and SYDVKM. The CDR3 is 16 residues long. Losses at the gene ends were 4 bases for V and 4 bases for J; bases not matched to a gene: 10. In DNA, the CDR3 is TGTGCCAGCAGTTATAGACAGGGCGAGCCATACAATGAGCAGTTCTTC. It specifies CASSYRQGEPYNEQFF.

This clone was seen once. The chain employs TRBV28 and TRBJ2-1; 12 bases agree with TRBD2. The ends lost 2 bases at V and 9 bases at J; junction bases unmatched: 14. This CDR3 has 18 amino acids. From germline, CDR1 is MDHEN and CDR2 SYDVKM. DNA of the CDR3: TGTGCCAGCAGTTTAGAACTAGCGGGAGGAACGGTCTTGAGTGAGCAGTTCTTC. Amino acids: CASSLELAGGTVLSEQFF.

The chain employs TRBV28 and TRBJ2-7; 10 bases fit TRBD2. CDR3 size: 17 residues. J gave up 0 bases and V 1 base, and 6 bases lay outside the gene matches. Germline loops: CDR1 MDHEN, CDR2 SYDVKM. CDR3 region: CASSLYTSGTYSYEQYF. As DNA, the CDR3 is TGTGCCAGCAGTTTATATACTAGCGGGACGTACTCCTACGAGCAGTACTTC.

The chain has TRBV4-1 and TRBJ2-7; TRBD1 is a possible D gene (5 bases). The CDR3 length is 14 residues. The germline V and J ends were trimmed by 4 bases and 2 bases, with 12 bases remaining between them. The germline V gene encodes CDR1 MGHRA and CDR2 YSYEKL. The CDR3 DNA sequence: TGCGCCAGCAGCCTCGACAGCTGGACCTACGAGCAGTACTTC. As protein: CASSLDSWTYEQYF.

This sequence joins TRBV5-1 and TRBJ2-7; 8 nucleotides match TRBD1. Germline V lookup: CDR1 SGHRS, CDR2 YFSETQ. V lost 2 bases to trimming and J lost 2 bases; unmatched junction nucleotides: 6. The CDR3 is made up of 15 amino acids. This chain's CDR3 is CASSLLQGETYEQYF. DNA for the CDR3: TGCGCCAGCAGCTTATTACAGGGGGAGACCTACGAGCAGTACTTC.

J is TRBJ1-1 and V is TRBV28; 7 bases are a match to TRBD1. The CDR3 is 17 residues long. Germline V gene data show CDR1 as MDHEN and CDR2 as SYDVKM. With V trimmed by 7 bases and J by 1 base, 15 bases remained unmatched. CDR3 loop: CASTPGRQGSRNTEAFF. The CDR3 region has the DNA TGTGCCAGCACCCCTGGGAGACAGGGATCCAGGAACACTGAAGCTTTCTTT.

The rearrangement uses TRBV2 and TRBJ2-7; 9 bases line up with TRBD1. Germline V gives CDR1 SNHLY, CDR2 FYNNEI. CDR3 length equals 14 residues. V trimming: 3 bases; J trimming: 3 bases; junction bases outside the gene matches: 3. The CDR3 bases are TGTGCCAGCAGTGATACAGGGGGCGGCTACGAGCAGTACTTC. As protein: CASSDTGGGYEQYF.

Written as DNA, the CDR3 is TGTGCCAGCAGCTTATGGGCAGGGCTTGGCTACACCTTC. It is translated as CASSLWAGLGYTF. The chain carries TRBV11-1 and TRBJ1-2; maybe TRBD1 (5 bases). V was cut by 2 bases and J by 7 bases, with 11 bases left in between. Germline V lookup: CDR1 SGHAT, CDR2 FQDESV (reference sequence). This CDR3 comprises 13 residues.

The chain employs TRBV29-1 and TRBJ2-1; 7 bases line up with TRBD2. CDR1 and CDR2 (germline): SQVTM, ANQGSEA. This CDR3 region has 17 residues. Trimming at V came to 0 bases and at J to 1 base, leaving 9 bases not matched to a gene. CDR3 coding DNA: TGCAGCGTTGAAGATCCCCGACGAGCGGGATCCTACAATGAGCAGTTCTTC. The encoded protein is CSVEDPRRAGSYNEQFF.

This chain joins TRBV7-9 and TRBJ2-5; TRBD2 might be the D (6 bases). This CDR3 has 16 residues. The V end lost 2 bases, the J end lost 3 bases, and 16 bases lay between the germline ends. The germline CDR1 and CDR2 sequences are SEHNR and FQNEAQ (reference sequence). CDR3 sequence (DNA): TGTGCCAGCAGCTTACTGAATGGCGGGACGAAAGAGACCCAGTACTTC. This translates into CASSLLNGGTKETQYF. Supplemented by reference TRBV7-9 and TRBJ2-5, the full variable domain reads DTGVSQNPRHKITKRGQNVTFRCDPISEHNRLYWYRQTLGQGPEFLTYFQNEAQLEKSRLLSDRFSAERPKGSFSTLEIQRTEQGDSAMYLCASSLLNGGTKETQYFGPGTRLLVL.

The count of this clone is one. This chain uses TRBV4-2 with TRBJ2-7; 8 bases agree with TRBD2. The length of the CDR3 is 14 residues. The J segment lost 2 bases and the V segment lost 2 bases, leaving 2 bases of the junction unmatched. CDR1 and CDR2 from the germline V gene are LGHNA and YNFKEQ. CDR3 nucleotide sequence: TGTGCCAGCAGCCAAATAGCGGGACCCTACGAGCAGTACTTC. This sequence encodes CASSQIAGPYEQYF.

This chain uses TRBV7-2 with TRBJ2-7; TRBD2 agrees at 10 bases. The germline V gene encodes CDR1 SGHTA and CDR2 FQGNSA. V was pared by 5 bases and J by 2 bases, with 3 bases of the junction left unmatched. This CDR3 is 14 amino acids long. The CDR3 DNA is TGTGCCAGCAGCGCAACTAGCGGGACCTACGAGCAGTACTTC. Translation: CASSATSGTYEQYF. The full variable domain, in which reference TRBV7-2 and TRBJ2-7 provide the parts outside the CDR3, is GAGVSQSPSNKVTEKGKDVELRCDPISGHTALYWYRQSLGQGLEFLIYFQGNSAPDKSGLPSDRFSAERTGGSVSTLTIQRTQQEDSAVYLCASSATSGTYEQYFGPGTRLTVT.

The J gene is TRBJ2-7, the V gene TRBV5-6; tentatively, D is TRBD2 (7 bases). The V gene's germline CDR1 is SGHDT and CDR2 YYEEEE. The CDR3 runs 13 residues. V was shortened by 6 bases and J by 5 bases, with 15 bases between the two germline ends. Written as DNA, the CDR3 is TGTGCCAGCACCTTAGGGGGGGGCAACGAGCAGTACTTC. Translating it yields CASTLGGGNEQYF.

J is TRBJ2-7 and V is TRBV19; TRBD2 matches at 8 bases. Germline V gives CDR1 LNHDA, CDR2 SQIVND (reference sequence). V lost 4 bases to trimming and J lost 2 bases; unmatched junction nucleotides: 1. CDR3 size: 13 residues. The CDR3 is CASSTGGAYEQYF. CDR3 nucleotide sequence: TGTGCCAGTAGTACCGGGGGGGCCTACGAGCAGTACTTC.